The text below deals with one T cell receptor (beta chain). The sample originates from a study of blood T cell repertoires in COVID-19. Study overall: There were acute and convalescent COVID-19 samples, and they came from the United States, Italy and Spain. In each case, the material was cDNA or gDNA derived from T cells, B-cell-depleted T cells, or PBMCs.

Original processing methods: Reference gene primer amplification gave estimated nucleated cell counts. TCRdb's table, derived via immunoSEQ multiplex PCR, lists solely in-frame clones and lacks some. The V and J calls and clone size are taken from that table; D and trimming were inferred from the DNA. The table shows approximately 3,800 clones, with roughly nine tenths occurring only once. Germline V gene lookup returns CDR1 LNHDA and CDR2 SQIVND (reference sequence). This CDR3 has 19 residues. V lost 4 bases to trimming and J lost 7 bases, with 29 bases between them. The sequence came from a man between 50 and 59 years old with active COVID-19. The sequenced sample consisted of peripheral blood. The gene calls are TRBV19 and TRBJ2-1, with unresolved D. The CDR3 loop reads CASSRPLGGPRPFSNEQFF. CDR3 nucleotide sequence: TGTGCCAGTAGTAGGCCCCTCGGTGGGCCACGACCTTTCTCAAATGAGCAGTTCTTC. Based on the CDR3 plus reference TRBV19 and TRBJ2-1, the full variable domain is DGGITQSPKYLFRKEGQNVTLSCEQNLNHDAMYWYRQDPGQGLRLIYYSQIVNDFQKGDIAEGYSVSREKKESFPLTVTSAQKNPTAFYLCASSRPLGGPRPFSNEQFFGPGTRLTVL.